Listed below are T cell receptor beta chains from one sample, sequenced in a study of OX40 agonist ivuxolimab in advanced cancers. Generated by immunoSEQ multiplex PCR, the TCRdb table keeps only in-frame clones and is missing some. The sample includes around 64,000 clones, around 82% of them seen just once. The starting material was CD4+ or CD8+ T cells sorted from blood, obtained in a trial of the OX40 agonist ivuxolimab. These receptors were obtained from an adult with an advanced solid tumor such as melanoma, head and neck, liver or kidney cancer. Both conserved end residues are part of each CDR3. The D gene is left open where the match is weak. The size of a clone is reported for some rows only, either as once, few or many, or as a class for expanded clones.

d_call j_call v_call clone_size cdr3_nt cdr3_aa
- TRBJ1-1 TRBV7-2 - TGTGCCAGCAGCCCCCCATTAGGGACTGAAGCTTTCTTT CASSPPLGTEAFF
- TRBJ2-7 TRBV6-6 - TGTGCCAGCAGTTACGGTCAGACCTACGAGCAGTACTTC CASSYGQTYEQYF
- TRBJ1-1 TRBV7-9 - TGTGCCAGCAGCCCCCTCCAGGGAATCACTGAAGCTTTCTTT CASSPLQGITEAFF
TRBD1 TRBJ1-2 TRBV28 - TGTGCCAGCAGTTGGGACAGGGAGGGCTATGGCTACACCTTC CASSWDREGYGYTF
- TRBJ1-2 TRBV4-1 - TGCGCCAGCAGCCAAGGGGTCGAATACACCTTC CASSQGVEYTF
- TRBJ2-7 TRBV7-8 - TGTGCCAGCAGCTTAGTAGGGATTGGCGAGCAGTACTTC CASSLVGIGEQYF
- TRBJ1-6 TRBV10-3 once TGTGCCATCAGTGAACGTAGCGGGGGGATCCCACCCCTCCACTTT CAISERSGGIPPLHF
- TRBJ1-5 TRBV7-2 - TGTGCCAGCAGCCCCTGGGGAGGGGAAGGACAGCCCCAGCATTTT CASSPWGGEGQPQHF
- TRBJ1-5 TRBV28 few TGTGCCAGCAGCCCACGGGTAAGGGGCAAACATTTT CASSPRVRGKHF
- TRBJ1-2 TRBV5-1 - TGCGCCAGCAGCTTCGGCCAAACACCGGTTATCTATGGCTACACCTTC CASSFGQTPVIYGYTF
- TRBJ2-3 TRBV7-2 - TGTGCCAGCAGCTCCCCCGGCCGACCAGATACGCAGTATTTT CASSSPGRPDTQYF
- TRBJ1-5 TRBV4-1 - TGCGCCAGCAGCCATGGAATGGATCAGCCCCAGCATTTT CASSHGMDQPQHF
- TRBJ1-6 TRBV5-1 - TGCGCCAGCAGCTTGGAAGCCCTGGGGAATTCACCCCCCCACTTT CASSLEALGNSPPHF
- TRBJ1-3 TRBV29-1 - TGCAGCGTTGCAGCGAGCTCTGGAAACACCATATATTTT CSVAASSGNTIYF
TRBD2 TRBJ2-1 TRBV5-1 - TGCGCCAGCAGTCAAACTAGCGGCAAGTACAATGAGCAGTTCTTC CASSQTSGKYNEQFF
- TRBJ2-4 TRBV7-2 - TGTGCCAGCAGCTTAGTGGGGATGGGGAACATTCAGTACTTC CASSLVGMGNIQYF
TRBD2 TRBJ2-3 TRBV19 - TGTGCCAGTAGTAGGGGACTAGCGGGAGCGACAGATACGCAGTATTTT CASSRGLAGATDTQYF
- TRBJ1-1 TRBV7-9 - TGTGCCAGCAGCTTAGCGTTAATAATGAACACTGAAGCTTTCTTT CASSLALIMNTEAFF
- TRBJ2-2 TRBV5-4 - TGTGCCAGCAGCATCACAGGGTTGAGCACCGGGGAGCTGTTTTTT CASSITGLSTGELFF
- TRBJ2-7 TRBV7-2 - TGTGCCAGCAGTGCTAACGGACCTTACGAGCAGTACTTC CASSANGPYEQYF